This T cell receptor beta chain was sequenced in a study of cytomegalovirus exposure and HLA in healthy donors. Study-level points and caveats: A few chains tied to CMV proved CMV antigen-specific in vitro.

This clone was detected once. The antigen remains undetermined. The PCR contained 60 Vbeta and 13 Jbeta primers. The protocol was immunoSEQ multiplex PCR, while the TCRdb copy is restricted to in-frame clones and leaves out a portion. This sample has approximately 120,000 clones, with 74% found just once. Germline V gene data show CDR1 as SGHRS and CDR2 as YFSETQ. The CDR3 length is 14 residues. The V gene lost 1 base and the J gene lost 8 bases, with 15 bases spanning the gap. The specimen was PBMCs. The source of this sequence is a woman between 45 and 65 years old in good health and CMV-seropositive. V and J are TRBV5-1 and TRBJ1-2; no reliable D call. Written as DNA, the CDR3 is TGCGCCAGCAGCTTGTTTTCCCCCCCCGAGGGCTACACCTTC. Translating gives CASSLFSPPEGYTF.